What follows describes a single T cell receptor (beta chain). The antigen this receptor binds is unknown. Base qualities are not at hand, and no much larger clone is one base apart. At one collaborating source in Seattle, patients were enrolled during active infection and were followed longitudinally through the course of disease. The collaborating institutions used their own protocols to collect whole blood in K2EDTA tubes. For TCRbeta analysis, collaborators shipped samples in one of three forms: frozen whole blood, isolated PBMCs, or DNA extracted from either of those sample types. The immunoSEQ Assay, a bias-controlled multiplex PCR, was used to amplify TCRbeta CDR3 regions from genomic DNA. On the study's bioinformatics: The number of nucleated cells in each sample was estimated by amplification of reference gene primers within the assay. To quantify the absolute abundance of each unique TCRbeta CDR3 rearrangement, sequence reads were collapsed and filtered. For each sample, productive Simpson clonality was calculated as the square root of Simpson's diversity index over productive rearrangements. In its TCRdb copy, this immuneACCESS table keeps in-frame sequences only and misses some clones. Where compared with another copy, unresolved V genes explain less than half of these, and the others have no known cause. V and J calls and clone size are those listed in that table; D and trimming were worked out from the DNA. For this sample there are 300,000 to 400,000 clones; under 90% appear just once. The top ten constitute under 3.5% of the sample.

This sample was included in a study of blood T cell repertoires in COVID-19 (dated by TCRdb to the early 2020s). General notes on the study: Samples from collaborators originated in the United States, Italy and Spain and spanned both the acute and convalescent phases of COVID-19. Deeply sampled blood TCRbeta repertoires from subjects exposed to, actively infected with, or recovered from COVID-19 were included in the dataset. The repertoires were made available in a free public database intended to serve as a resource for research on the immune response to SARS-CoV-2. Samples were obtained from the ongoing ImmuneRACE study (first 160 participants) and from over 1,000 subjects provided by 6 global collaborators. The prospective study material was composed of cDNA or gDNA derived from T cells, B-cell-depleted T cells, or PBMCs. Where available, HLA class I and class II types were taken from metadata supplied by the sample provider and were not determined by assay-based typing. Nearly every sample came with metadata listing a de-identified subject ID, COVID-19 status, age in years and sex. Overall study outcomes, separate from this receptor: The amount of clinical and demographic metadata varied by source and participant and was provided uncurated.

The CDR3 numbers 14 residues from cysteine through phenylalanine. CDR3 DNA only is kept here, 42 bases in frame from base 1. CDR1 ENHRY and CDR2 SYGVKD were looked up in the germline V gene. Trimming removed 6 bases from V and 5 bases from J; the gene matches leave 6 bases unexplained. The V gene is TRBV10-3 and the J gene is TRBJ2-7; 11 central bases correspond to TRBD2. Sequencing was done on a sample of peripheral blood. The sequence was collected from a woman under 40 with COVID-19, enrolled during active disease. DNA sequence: TGTGCCATCAGGGAGACTAGCGGGAAGGACGAGCAGTACTTC. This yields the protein CAIRETSGKDEQYF.